The next 28 T cell receptor beta chains were all read from a single sample in a study of blood T cells in healthy people across ages. A J-beta primer mix and a sample-barcoded 5' primer were used in a second PCR of roughly 6 to 11 cycles. TCRdb fed the 5' RACE reads into MiXCR, producing one record per CDR3 protein. The data show hundreds of thousands of distinct CDR3 sequences, with about 30% seen just once and 15% to 20% held by the top ten. Material: blood. The receptors were gathered from an elderly woman in good health.

This clonotype was seen many times. This chain uses TRBV5-1 with TRBJ2-1, with D maybe TRBD1 (6 bases). This CDR3 has 14 amino acids. The V gene's germline CDR1 is SGHRS and CDR2 YFSETQ. V dropped 1 base and J dropped 4 bases, with 9 bases sitting between them. CDR3 nucleotides: TGCGCCAGCAGCTTGCAACAGGGTTACAATGAGCAGTTCTTC. It translates to CASSLQQGYNEQFF.

About this clonotype itself: A much larger clone lies one base from this, so it may be a read error. The CDR3 loop is CSVVWGQTGTQYF. CDR3 sequence (DNA): TGCAGCGTTGTATGGGGGCAGACAGGTACGCAGTATTTT. V is TRBV29-1 and J is TRBJ2-3, with a possible D match to TRBD1 (6 bases). In germline, CDR1 is SQVTM, CDR2 ANQGSEA. The CDR3 contains 13 residues.

This clonotype was detected many times. The chain has TRBV9 and TRBJ2-7, with TRBD2 matching over 8 bases. The CDR3 contains 15 residues. J gave up 6 bases and V 0 bases, and 8 bases lay outside the gene matches. Germline loops: CDR1 SGDLS, CDR2 YYNGEE. This CDR3 reads CASSVAGRGVGEQYF. The CDR3 nucleotides read TGTGCCAGCAGCGTAGCCGGGAGGGGGGTGGGCGAGCAGTACTTC.

The V and J genes are TRBV28 and TRBJ1-4; no definite D call. Germline CDR1 is MDHEN and CDR2 is SYDVKM. CDR3 length equals 12 residues. V lost 8 bases to trimming and J lost 1 base, with 5 bases between them. CDR3 DNA: TGTGCCAGCGGACGAACTAATGAAAAACTGTTTTTT. Amino acids: CASGRTNEKLFF.

This clonotype was seen at least ten times. This chain connects TRBV7-2 to TRBJ1-2; 11 positions match TRBD1. There are 18 residues in the CDR3. Germline-derived CDR1 and CDR2 are SGHTA and FQGNSA. J was trimmed by 2 bases and V by 1 base; bases with no gene match: 9. The CDR3 region has the DNA TGTGCCAGCAGCTTAGTGGTTATCGGACAGGGGGCCAACTATGGCTACACCTTC. Translation gives CASSLVVIGQGANYGYTF.

The gene calls are TRBV25-1 and TRBJ2-6; D is undetermined. Germline CDR1 reads MGHDK; CDR2 reads SYGVNS. Deletions cut 2 bases from V and 2 bases from J, with 13 bases between. CDR3 length: 17 residues. The DNA of the CDR3 is TGTGCCAGCAGTGAAATCGGTGTTAGGGCTGGGGCCAACGTCCTGACTTTC. The encoded protein is CASSEIGVRAGANVLTF.

On this clonotype: It may be a read error: a sequence one base away is much more abundant. The CDR3 DNA is TGTGCCAGCAGCTCTGGCAGGGGGTCCGGAGGGGCCCAGTACTTC. This sequence encodes CASSSGRGSGGAQYF. V and J are TRBV11-2 and TRBJ2-5; D is possibly TRBD1 (7 bases). The germline V and J ends were trimmed by 4 bases and 9 bases, with 21 bases remaining between them. Germline assignment: CDR1 SGHAT and CDR2 FQNNGV. The length of the CDR3 is 15 residues.

As concerns this clonotype: Without the conserved terminal phenylalanine or tryptophan, this CDR3 likely stems from a read error. The limits of the CDR3 on the DNA are not certain, so only TCRdb's listed CDR3 is given. The rearrangement links TRBV12-3 or TRBV12-4 to TRBJ2-3; the table's D call TRBD1 went unverified against the DNA. The CDR3 is 15 amino acids long, termini counted. CDR3 sequence: CASRYARVNTDTQYS.

There are a few counts of this clonotype. Being one base from a much bigger clone, this may be a read error. V and J are TRBV6-6 and TRBJ2-5; 7 positions match TRBD1. CDR3 length: 14 residues. Germline V gene lookup returns CDR1 MNHNY and CDR2 SVGAGI (reference sequence). V shed 6 bases and J 7 bases; nucleotides not matched to a gene: 11. Here the CDR3 reads CASRQQGRGGTQYF. CDR3 DNA: TGTGCCAGCAGACAACAGGGGAGAGGAGGGACCCAGTACTTC.

The rearrangement links TRBV6-6 to TRBJ1-3, with D perhaps TRBD1 (5 bases). The CDR3 length is 15 residues. Germline CDR1 and CDR2: MNHNY and SVGAGI (reference sequence). The V and J ends lost 4 bases and 4 bases respectively, with 14 bases between them. DNA for the CDR3: TGTGCCAGCAGTTCCAGGGAAGTGACGGGAAACACCATATATTTT. It encodes CASSSREVTGNTIYF.

Concerning this clonotype itself: A much larger clone sits a single nucleotide away, making a read error possible. This sequence joins TRBV5-1 and TRBJ2-5; D is undetermined. This CDR3 is built from 11 residues. Germline CDR1 and CDR2: SGHRS and YFSETQ. CDR3 coding DNA: TGCGCCAGCAGCGACCAAGAGGCCCAGTACTTC. This encodes CASSDQEAQYF.

The sample holds many counts of this clonotype. V and J are TRBV7-8 and TRBJ2-7, with 7 bases that match TRBD1. The CDR3 is 15 amino acids. Germline loops: CDR1 SGHVS, CDR2 FQNEAQ. With 4 bases clipped from V and 5 bases from J, the junction kept 11 bases outside the gene matches. The CDR3 DNA reads TGTGCCAGCAGCTCCCACAGGGGTCGATGGGACGAGCAGTACTTC. This translates into CASSSHRGRWDEQYF.

Ten or more counts support this clonotype. The chain recombines TRBV28 with TRBJ1-4; D not certain. The CDR3 sequence is 12 residues long. CDR1 and CDR2 (germline): MDHEN, SYDVKM. V shed 3 bases and J shed 10 bases, with 9 bases lying between them. As DNA, the CDR3 is TGTGCCAGCAGTTTGACCGAACGAAAACTGTTTTTT. It encodes CASSLTERKLFF.

There are many counts of this clonotype. The chain has TRBV3-1 and TRBJ2-3; 12 positions match TRBD2. CDR3 length: 17 amino acids. Germline values: CDR1 LGHDT, CDR2 YNNKEL (reference sequence). Trimming removed 3 bases from V and 9 bases from J; junction bases left unmatched: 13. CDR3 sequence (DNA): TGTGCCAGCAGCCAGGATACTAGCGGGGGGCTCCGGGGGACGCAGTATTTT. Its translation: CASSQDTSGGLRGTQYF.

This clonotype has just a few counts. V gene TRBV4-1 combines with J gene TRBJ2-3; D remains ambiguous. V lost 0 bases to trimming and J lost 7 bases, with 11 bases between them. Germline CDR1 is MGHRA and CDR2 is YSYEKL. The CDR3 has 14 amino acids. CDR3 DNA: TGCGCCAGCAGCCAAGAAGTGGGGATTTATACGCAGTATTTT. Protein sequence: CASSQEVGIYTQYF.

This clonotype came up many times. The CDR3 spells CSASISGGDTQYF. CDR3 nucleotides: TGCAGTGCTAGTATTAGCGGGGGGGATACGCAGTATTTT. This chain uses TRBV20-1 with TRBJ2-3, with TRBD2 identical over 10 bases. Germline CDR1 and CDR2: DFQATT and SNEGSKA (reference sequence). The CDR3 is 13 amino acids. Trimming took 3 bases from V and 6 from J; bases not matched to a gene: 3.

This clonotype was counted ten times or more. The V gene is TRBV20-1, the J gene TRBJ1-6; tentatively, D is TRBD1 (5 bases). Trimming left V 1 base short and J 3 bases short, with 19 bases between. Germline V CDR1 and CDR2: DFQATT, SNEGSKA (reference sequence). The CDR3 consists of 18 residues. CDR3 protein: CSARATLDTTLYNSPLHF. The CDR3 DNA reads TGCAGTGCTAGAGCCACTTTGGACACGACCCTCTATAATTCACCCCTCCACTTT.

CDR3 bases: TGCGCCAGCAGCCCGGGGCGGGGAATGGCCGGGGAGCTGTTTTTT. It is translated as CASSPGRGMAGELFF. The gene calls are TRBV5-1 and TRBJ2-2, with D possibly being TRBD2 (6 bases). Per the germline V gene, CDR1 is SGHRS and CDR2 is YFSETQ. The CDR3 extends over 15 amino acids. V was pared by 4 bases and J by 6 bases, with 16 bases between. Drawing the rest from reference TRBV5-1 and TRBJ2-2, the complete variable domain is KAGVTQTPRYLIKTRGQQVTLSCSPISGHRSVSWYQQTPGQGLQFLFEYFSETQRNKGNFPGRFSGRQFSNSRSEMNVSTLELGDSALYLCASSPGRGMAGELFFGEGSRLTVL.

As regards this clonotype: This may be a read error, as it is one base from a much larger clone. Here the CDR3 DNA reads TGTGCCGGCAGCTTATTGGGTTTCGATCAGCCCCAGCATTTT. Its translation is CAGSLLGFDQPQHF. This rearrangement joins TRBV7-2 to TRBJ1-5, with D unclear. The germline CDR1 and CDR2 sequences are SGHTA and FQGNSA. The CDR3 extends over 14 amino acids.

This clonotype was counted a few times. The J gene is TRBJ1-2, the V gene TRBV5-6; D is undetermined. Germline V gene lookup returns CDR1 SGHDT and CDR2 YYEEEE. CDR3 length: 13 residues. Trimming stripped 2 bases from V and 5 bases from J, with 10 bases between. This chain's CDR3 is CASSFGISYGYTF. CDR3 DNA: TGTGCCAGCAGCTTCGGGATTTCTTATGGCTACACCTTC.

This clonotype was recorded many times. The chain joins TRBV27 to TRBJ2-3; the D is unclear. CDR3 length: 14 amino acids. Per germline, CDR1 MNHEY and CDR2 SMNVEV (reference sequence). V gave up 5 bases and J gave up 4 bases, with 13 bases separating them. The CDR3 coding sequence is TGTGCCAGCAGTCCCGTTATAAGGCCAGATACGCAGTATTTT. As protein: CASSPVIRPDTQYF.

V and J are TRBV28 and TRBJ2-1, with 10 bases fitting TRBD2. The CDR3 has 16 amino acids. CDR1 and CDR2 (germline): MDHEN, SYDVKM. V shed 4 bases, J shed 7 bases, and the junction held 10 bases outside the gene matches. As DNA, the CDR3 is TGTGCCAGCAGTTCTAGCGGGGGCGGTCCGGGAAATGAGCAGTTCTTC. Its protein is CASSSSGGGPGNEQFF.

Ten or more counts support this clonotype. The chain uses TRBV11-2 and TRBJ2-5; 7 bases align to TRBD1. V dropped 5 bases and J dropped 6; count of bases not matched to a gene: 9. This CDR3 has 14 residues. Germline CDR1 SGHAT, CDR2 FQNNGV. CDR3 nucleotide sequence: TGTGCCAGCAGCCTGGACAGGTTAGGGCAGACCCAGTACTTC. Translating it yields CASSLDRLGQTQYF.

On this clonotype: Possible read error: a much larger clone is one base away. The rearrangement joins TRBV6-5 to TRBJ2-1, with D possibly being TRBD1 or TRBD2 (6 bases each). The tail of the sequence fits TRBJ2-7 better, so the J call may be wrong. Germline loops: CDR1 MNHEY, CDR2 SVGAGI. This CDR3 region has 14 residues. Here the CDR3 reads CASTRGASYNEQYF. Here the CDR3 DNA reads TGTGCCAGCACGAGGGGGGCTTCCTACAATGAGCAGTACTTC.

This clonotype was found once. A clone one base away is much larger, so this may be a read error. This chain links TRBV27 with TRBJ2-5, with 8 nucleotides matching TRBD1. CDR3 length: 17 amino acids. The junction had 21 bases not matched to a gene; V was cut back by 4 bases and J by 11 bases. The germline V gene encodes CDR1 MNHEY and CDR2 SMNVEV (reference sequence). CDR3 in amino acids: CASSSKLRQGWIDEQYF. As DNA, the CDR3 is TGTGCCAGCAGTTCAAAGCTGAGACAGGGGTGGATCGATGAGCAGTACTTC.

This clonotype was observed a few times. A much larger clone differs from this one at a single base, so this may be a read error. V gene TRBV7-2 combines with J gene TRBJ2-4, with D tentatively TRBD2 (5 bases). Germline CDR1 is SGHTA and CDR2 is FQGNSA. The CDR3 has 18 residues. This chain's CDR3 is CANSFSYHRDIAKNIQYF. The CDR3 DNA reads as TGTGCCAACAGCTTCTCCTACCACCGGGATATAGCCAAAAACATTCAGTACTTC.

In this sample, this clonotype turned up many times. This chain links TRBV30 with TRBJ1-2; 10 bases line up with TRBD1. V lost 1 base to trimming and J lost 0 bases; unmatched junction nucleotides: 8. The CDR3 consists of 17 residues. The germline V gene encodes CDR1 GTSNPN and CDR2 SVGIG (reference sequence). The DNA for the CDR3 is TGTGCCTGGAGTGGTTATGGACAGGGGGGCACTAACTATGGCTACACCTTC. Translated: CAWSGYGQGGTNYGYTF.

In its sample, this clonotype was seen a few times. The chain carries TRBV11-2 and TRBJ2-3, with 16 bases aligning to TRBD2. From germline, CDR1 is SGHAT and CDR2 FQNNGV. With 6 bases clipped from V and 2 bases from J, the junction kept 8 bases outside the gene matches. The CDR3 runs 18 residues. The CDR3, as DNA: TGTGCCAGCAGGAGATACGGGACTAGCGGGGGGGCCACAGATACGCAGTATTTT. This codes for CASRRYGTSGGATDTQYF.